This TCR beta chain was retrieved from a study of blood T cell repertoires in COVID-19. Study-wide context: Material from acute and convalescent COVID-19 was sourced from the United States, Italy and Spain.

The CDR3 runs to 17 residues. The V segment lost 0 bases and the J segment 4 bases; nucleotides outside the gene matches: 5. Germline assignment: CDR1 SGHRS and CDR2 YFSETQ. Authors' analysis steps: Reference gene primer amplification yielded estimated nucleated cell counts. The data were produced by immunoSEQ multiplex PCR, yet TCRdb's version contains in-frame clones alone and is incomplete. The D gene and trimming were derived from the DNA, and the V and J assignments and clone size from that table. The repertoire holds about 250,000 clones, with over 75% as singletons. The chain employs TRBV5-1 and TRBJ2-1; TRBD2 matches 12 bases. Sequencing was performed on peripheral blood. This receptor was obtained from a man between 45 and 60 years old with active or convalescent COVID-19. CDR3 protein: CASSLGLAGVGYNEQFF. The CDR3 nucleotides read TGCGCCAGCAGCTTGGGACTAGCGGGAGTCGGTTACAATGAGCAGTTCTTC.